Shown below are 22 T cell receptor beta chains from a single sample sequenced in a study of vaccination and CD4 T cells after COVID-19. Cultured CD4+ T-cell DNA underwent Oncomine TCR Beta short-read sequencing. TCRdb ran MiXCR on the PCR reads and lists one entry per CDR3 protein. This sample has 10,000 to 15,000 distinct CDR3 sequences, with around 53% found just once. These receptors lack a known antigen. Described treatment: approximately 9-day PBMC culture with coronavirus spike peptide pools or control peptides (ViraFEST assay). The sequencing input was CD4+ T cells from blood, cultured in vitro. The source is a human donor who had recovered from COVID-19.

V gene TRBV5-1 combines with J gene TRBJ1-2, with D perhaps TRBD1 (6 bases). The germline V and J ends were trimmed by 1 base and 4 bases, with 14 bases remaining between them. Per germline, CDR1 SGHRS and CDR2 YFSETQ. This CDR3 comprises 15 residues. The CDR3 region has the DNA TGCGCCAGCAGCTTGTCCCCAGGGGAGGGCTATGGCTACACCTTC. Translation: CASSLSPGEGYGYTF.

The chain combines TRBV6-5 with TRBJ2-7; weak D call: TRBD2 (5 bases). V dropped 0 bases and J dropped 3 bases, with 18 bases sitting between them. The CDR3 sequence is 17 residues long. Germline CDR1 MNHEY, CDR2 SVGAGI. Written as DNA, the CDR3 is TGTGCCAGCAGTTACTCCAAGGACTTATTAGGGCTCTACGAGCAGTACTTC. Amino acid sequence: CASSYSKDLLGLYEQYF.

The gene calls are TRBV7-2 and TRBJ1-1, with a tentative D call TRBD1 (5 bases). The length of the CDR3 is 13 residues. Trimming shortened V by 2 bases and J by 10 bases, and 14 bases separated the two germline ends. The germline gives CDR1 SGHTA, CDR2 FQGNSA. CDR3 loop: CASSLIRSGGAFF. CDR3 DNA sequence: TGTGCCAGCAGCTTAATCCGGTCGGGGGGAGCTTTCTTT.

The rearrangement joins TRBV24-1 to TRBJ1-6; TRBD1 matches at 7 bases. Trimming removed 5 bases from V and 10 bases from J; junction bases left unmatched: 7. CDR3 length: 14 amino acids. CDR1 and CDR2 (germline): KGHDR, SFDVKD. The CDR3 DNA reads as TGTGCCACCAGTGCTCGAGACAGGGAGTCACCCCTCCACTTT. Translating gives CATSARDRESPLHF.

The chain carries TRBV5-1 and TRBJ1-2; TRBD1 matches 7 bases. The germline gives CDR1 SGHRS, CDR2 YFSETQ. The trim removed 4 bases at V and 5 bases at J, leaving 5 bases unmatched. The CDR3 is made up of 13 amino acids. The CDR3 here is CASSTGTEYGYTF. CDR3 DNA sequence: TGCGCCAGCAGCACCGGGACAGAGTATGGCTACACCTTC. The full variable domain, its missing parts supplied by reference TRBV5-1 and TRBJ1-2, is KAGVTQTPRYLIKTRGQQVTLSCSPISGHRSVSWYQQTPGQGLQFLFEYFSETQRNKGNFPGRFSGRQFSNSRSEMNVSTLELGDSALYLCASSTGTEYGYTFGSGTRLTVV.

The chain has TRBV4-1 and TRBJ2-1, with 13 bases identical to TRBD2. The closer fit of TRBJ2-7 to the DNA end suggests the J call may be wrong. CDR1 is MGHRA and CDR2 is YSYEKL in the germline V gene. The CDR3 runs to 15 residues. The CDR3 DNA sequence: TGCGCCAGCAGCCAGCCGGGACTAGCGGGATTCGAGCAGTACTTC. Translation gives CASSQPGLAGFEQYF.

The chain carries TRBV20-1 and TRBJ2-3; TRBD2 agrees at 7 bases. V shed 0 bases and J 0 bases; nucleotides not matched to a gene: 6. In germline, CDR1 is DFQATT, CDR2 SNEGSKA (reference sequence). The CDR3 is made up of 16 amino acids. The CDR3 DNA reads TGCAGTGCTAGAGATATAGCTAGCGGTAGCACAGATACGCAGTATTTT. Its protein is CSARDIASGSTDTQYF.

The genes are TRBV4-3 and TRBJ2-6, with D uncertain. Germline assignment: CDR1 LGHNA and CDR2 YSLEER. Trimming shortened V by 0 bases and J by 0 bases, and 9 bases separated the two germline ends. The CDR3 sequence is 17 residues long. DNA for the CDR3: TGCGCCAGCAGCCAAGATGCGTCATCCTCTGGGGCCAACGTCCTGACTTTC. Its translation is CASSQDASSSGANVLTF.

The sample holds a few counts of this clonotype. The chain recombines TRBV7-2 with TRBJ2-5; TRBD2 aligns across 7 bases. V gave up 1 base and J gave up 1 base; unmatched junction bases: 3. The CDR3 has 15 residues. Germline values: CDR1 SGHTA, CDR2 FQGNSA. Here the CDR3 DNA reads TGTGCCAGCAGCTTAGTGGGAGGGCCCCAAGAGACCCAGTACTTC. It encodes CASSLVGGPQETQYF.

The V and J genes are TRBV6-5 and TRBJ1-2; maybe TRBD1 (6 bases). CDR3 length: 14 amino acids. The V end was cut by 2 bases, the J end by 2 bases, with 9 bases between. Germline lookup yields CDR1 MNHEY and CDR2 SVGAGI. CDR3 in DNA: TGTGCCAGCAGTTACGGCCAGGGGAACTATGGCTACACCTTC. This translates into CASSYGQGNYGYTF.

This chain joins TRBV20-1 and TRBJ2-7; 9 bases map to TRBD2. This CDR3 region has 13 residues. V shed 7 bases and J 2 bases; nucleotides not matched to a gene: 6. CDR1 and CDR2 from the germline V gene are DFQATT and SNEGSKA (reference sequence). The CDR3 DNA reads TGCAGTGTTCCGGGACTAGCAACCTACGAGCAGTACTTC. Its protein product is CSVPGLATYEQYF.

The V and J genes are TRBV6-1 and TRBJ1-5; no clear D gene. Germline V lookup: CDR1 MNHNS, CDR2 SASEGT. The CDR3 covers 14 residues. Trimming removed 7 bases from V and 3 bases from J, with 13 bases in between. Written as DNA, the CDR3 is TGTGCCAGCACCGAAGGACGGTTCAATCAGCCCCAGCATTTT. Amino acids: CASTEGRFNQPQHF.

The chain has TRBV6-2 or TRBV6-3 and TRBJ2-2; D may match TRBD1 or TRBD2 (6 bases each). CDR3 length equals 16 residues. The ends were cut back, 0 bases at V and 4 bases at J, with 12 bases in the middle. CDR1 is MNHEY, CDR2 SVGEGT, per germline. The CDR3 nucleotides are TGTGCCAGCAGTTACTCGACGGGGGCGGTCACCGGGGAGCTGTTTTTT. Translated: CASSYSTGAVTGELFF.

This clonotype has just a few counts. The chain carries TRBV7-9 and TRBJ1-3, with unresolved D. The CDR3 runs to 17 residues. Germline assignment: CDR1 SEHNR and CDR2 FQNEAQ (reference sequence). V lost 5 bases, J lost 0 bases, and 17 bases lay in between. The CDR3 DNA follows: TGTGCCAGCAGCCGCCCCGAGTCCTTCAGCTCTGGAAACACCATATATTTT. It codes for CASSRPESFSSGNTIYF.

This sequence joins TRBV12-3 or TRBV12-4 and TRBJ1-2, with D possibly being TRBD1 (5 bases). The CDR3 is made up of 16 amino acids. Trimming stripped 1 base from V and 4 bases from J, with 16 bases between. The CDR3 nucleotides are TGTGCCAGCAGTTTAGGGGGCGGCAATACTCTCTATGGCTACACCTTC. Protein product: CASSLGGGNTLYGYTF.

The rearrangement uses TRBV5-4 and TRBJ2-5, with 7 bases that match TRBD2. The junction had 7 bases not matched to a gene; V was cut back by 5 bases and J by 3 bases. This CDR3 comprises 14 residues. CDR1 is SGHNT and CDR2 is YYREEE in the germline V gene (reference sequence). The CDR3 protein is CASSMSGTKETQYF. The CDR3 coding sequence is TGTGCCAGCAGTATGAGCGGGACGAAAGAGACCCAGTACTTC.

This clonotype was counted a few times. The rearrangement links TRBV20-1 to TRBJ1-1; perhaps TRBD1 as D (5 bases). The CDR3 contains 13 residues. Trimming left V 1 base short and J 0 bases short, with 6 bases between. Germline values: CDR1 DFQATT, CDR2 SNEGSKA (reference sequence). CDR3 nucleotides: TGCAGTGCTAGAGTGACAGTGAACACTGAAGCTTTCTTT. Its translation is CSARVTVNTEAFF.

This clonotype was recorded once. This rearrangement joins TRBV4-1 to TRBJ1-3, with 8 bases fitting TRBD1. The CDR3 extends over 18 amino acids. Germline values: CDR1 MGHRA, CDR2 YSYEKL. The V gene end was trimmed by 1 base and the J gene end by 2 bases; junction bases not matched to a gene: 10. DNA for the CDR3: TGCGCCAGCAGCCAAGTCGGGCAGGGGGCGGGTGCTGGAAACACCATATATTTT. Amino acids: CASSQVGQGAGAGNTIYF.

This clonotype showed up just a few times. The V gene is TRBV6-1, the J gene TRBJ1-5; D is unclear. Germline CDR1 reads MNHNS; CDR2 reads SASEGT. There are 15 residues in the CDR3. Trimming removed 6 bases from V and 3 bases from J, with 15 bases in between. The CDR3 DNA is TGTGCCAGCAGGAGAGAAGGGTCATCCAATCAGCCCCAGCATTTT. Protein product: CASRREGSSNQPQHF.

The rearrangement links TRBV12-3 or TRBV12-4 to TRBJ2-3, with D tentatively TRBD2 (6 bases). Deletions cut 4 bases from V and 10 bases from J, with 24 bases between. CDR3 length equals 16 residues. The CDR3 bases are TGTGCCAGCAGTTCCACCTCCGCCAGCGGGCCCAATGCGCAGTATTTT. Protein: CASSSTSASGPNAQYF.

This clonotype was picked up a small number of times. At one of its ends the junction is not consistent with the germline gene, which may arise from a read error. Here the CDR3 DNA reads TGTGCCAGCAGTGAGGGAGGACTAGCGGGAGCCCCTCACTTC. Encoded protein: CASSEGGLAGAPHF. This sequence joins TRBV6-1 and TRBJ2-4; 13 bases align to TRBD2. The CDR3 runs 14 residues. Germline CDR1 is MNHNS and CDR2 is SASEGT.

This chain connects TRBV20-1 to TRBJ2-3, with a possible D match to TRBD2 (6 bases). V gave up 5 bases and J gave up 3 bases, with 24 bases separating them. Germline loops: CDR1 DFQATT, CDR2 SNEGSKA (reference sequence). CDR3 length: 17 amino acids. CDR3 in DNA: TGCAGTGCTTCCAATTGGGGGGAGTCCTTTTTTACAGATACGCAGTATTTT. It is translated as CSASNWGESFFTDTQYF.